These T cell receptor beta chains were read from a single sample in a study of brain metastases from non-small cell lung cancer. Here immunoSEQ multiplex PCR was the method, and the copy in TCRdb shows in-frame clones only, minus some. The repertoire holds around 3,000 clones, with approximately 82% as singletons. The material sequenced was primary lung tumor tissue. These TCRs come from a donor aged 40 or over with non-small cell lung cancer. Each CDR3 is given with its conserved first and last residue. Fields, in order: D gene, J gene, V gene, clone size, CDR3 protein, CDR3 DNA. A D gene is named only where the DNA matches it firmly. Some rows have no size entry. The others give once, few or many, or a class for an expanded clone.

D: TRBD1
J: TRBJ1-4
V: TRBV28
size: .
CDR3: CASSSPTGGSEKLFF
DNA: TGTGCCAGCAGTTCCCCGACAGGGGGAAGTGAAAAACTGTTTTTT

D: TRBD1
J: TRBJ1-2
V: TRBV28
size: .
CDR3: CASRRWSGGWAGYTF
DNA: TGTGCCAGCAGACGATGGTCAGGGGGCTGGGCCGGCTACACCTTC

D: TRBD1
J: TRBJ2-5
V: TRBV5-4
size: .
CDR3: CASSGKQGSGLETQYF
DNA: TGTGCCAGCAGCGGAAAACAGGGGTCTGGGTTGGAGACCCAGTACTTC

D: .
J: TRBJ1-4
V: TRBV7-2
size: few
CDR3: CASSPTFSVEKLFF
DNA: TGTGCCAGCAGCCCCACTTTTTCTGTTGAAAAACTGTTTTTT

D: TRBD1
J: TRBJ2-3
V: TRBV5-1
size: .
CDR3: CASSLLGQGARDTQYF
DNA: TGCGCCAGCAGCTTGCTCGGACAGGGGGCGAGGGATACGCAGTATTTT

D: .
J: TRBJ2-3
V: TRBV30
size: .
CDR3: CAWRSSFTNTQYF
DNA: TGTGCCTGGAGATCGAGCTTCACAAATACGCAGTATTTT

D: .
J: TRBJ2-3
V: TRBV19
size: .
CDR3: CASSTLGSTDTQYF
DNA: TGTGCCAGTAGTACCCTGGGTAGCACAGATACGCAGTATTTT

D: .
J: TRBJ1-2
V: TRBV7-9
size: .
CDR3: CASSPTAPYGYTF
DNA: TGTGCCAGCAGCCCCACTGCTCCCTATGGCTACACCTTC

D: .
J: TRBJ2-1
V: TRBV29-1
size: .
CDR3: CSVTRGPTNEQFF
DNA: TGCAGCGTTACCCGGGGGCCCACGAATGAGCAGTTCTTC

D: .
J: TRBJ1-6
V: TRBV3-1/TRBV3-2
size: .
CDR3: CASSQEPEQGTPLHF
DNA: TGTGCCAGCAGCCAAGAACCGGAACAGGGTACACCCCTCCACTTT